A single sample gave rise to the 18 T cell receptor beta chains below, sequenced in a study of cytomegalovirus exposure and HLA in healthy donors. The primer mix had 60 Vbeta and 13 Jbeta primers. Data came from immunoSEQ multiplex PCR; TCRdb stores just in-frame clones and leaves some out. This table holds about 100,000 clones, less than 85% found once. Sequencing input: PBMCs. These receptors all come from a woman aged 55-70 years in good health and CMV-seropositive.

The chain links TRBV9 to TRBJ1-1, with D hard to call. The V end was cut by 2 bases, the J end by 3 bases, with 11 bases between. The CDR3 spans 14 residues. The V gene's germline CDR1 is SGDLS and CDR2 YYNGEE. CDR3 bases: TGTGCCAGCAGCGTCAACACGGGTCACACTGAAGCTTTCTTT. Residues: CASSVNTGHTEAFF.

The gene calls are TRBV6-6 and TRBJ2-7; D is possibly TRBD1 (8 bases). Between the trimmed V and J ends, which lost 6 bases and 1 base, there was a span of 16 bases. This CDR3 contains 15 residues. Germline CDR1 reads MNHNY; CDR2 reads SVGAGI (reference sequence). CDR3 in amino acids: CASSSTGGGSYEQYF. In DNA, the CDR3 is TGTGCCAGCAGCAGCACAGGGGGGGGGTCCTACGAGCAGTACTTC.

This chain uses TRBV28 with TRBJ1-4; 7 nucleotides line up with TRBD1. With V trimmed by 5 bases and J by 1 base, 4 bases remained unmatched. Germline V gives CDR1 MDHEN, CDR2 SYDVKM. The length of the CDR3 is 15 residues. This CDR3 is CASSGRGRTNEKLFF. The CDR3 DNA reads as TGTGCCAGCAGTGGCAGGGGGAGAACTAATGAAAAACTGTTTTTT.

This chain connects TRBV5-5 to TRBJ2-7; 7 nucleotides match TRBD1. The germline V gene encodes CDR1 SGHKS and CDR2 YYEKEE (reference sequence). Trimming removed 2 bases from V and 1 base from J; junction bases left unmatched: 6. The CDR3 runs 15 residues. CDR3 DNA: TGTGCCAGCAGCTTTGATAGACAGGGATCCTACGAGCAGTACTTC. This sequence encodes CASSFDRQGSYEQYF.

This chain uses TRBV7-3 with TRBJ2-1, with 7 bases that match TRBD2. V lost 5 bases to trimming and J lost 6 bases; unmatched junction nucleotides: 13. CDR1 and CDR2 (germline): SGHTA, FQGTGA. This CDR3 spans 16 amino acids. CDR3 in DNA: TGTGCCAGCAGCCCTACCGAGGCGGGAGACCGCAATGAGCAGTTCTTC. Protein: CASSPTEAGDRNEQFF.

The rearrangement uses TRBV9 and TRBJ2-2, with 8 bases that match TRBD1. The CDR3 is 17 amino acids. The germline V gene encodes CDR1 SGDLS and CDR2 YYNGEE. V was pared by 6 bases and J by 4 bases, with 14 bases of the junction left unmatched. DNA for the CDR3: TGTGCCAGCACCCTTCCAGGGGGCAGTCACGGCACCGGGGAGCTGTTTTTT. Encoded protein: CASTLPGGSHGTGELFF.

CDR3 sequence reads: CASVLYNEQFF. CDR3 nucleotides: TGTGCCTCCGTCCTCTACAATGAGCAGTTCTTC. The gene calls are TRBV30 and TRBJ2-1; no clear D gene. The CDR3 runs 11 residues. Germline V gene lookup returns CDR1 GTSNPN and CDR2 SVGIG (reference sequence). The V end lost 7 bases, the J end lost 3 bases, and 7 bases lay between the germline ends.

Here the CDR3 DNA reads TGCGCCAGCAGTCAAGGGGGCAGGGGTCAGCCCCAGCATTTT. The encoded protein is CASSQGGRGQPQHF. The rearrangement joins TRBV10-2 to TRBJ1-5; TRBD1 aligns across 7 bases. V shed 5 bases and J 6 bases; nucleotides not matched to a gene: 7. This CDR3 has 14 amino acids. From germline, CDR1 is WSHSY and CDR2 SAAADI.

V usage is TRBV13 and J usage is TRBJ1-1; the D gene is possibly TRBD1 (5 bases). Germline lookup yields CDR1 PRHDT and CDR2 FYEKMQ (reference sequence). The length of the CDR3 is 12 residues. Trimming cost V 1 base and J 9 bases, with 9 bases left between them. The CDR3 reads CASSLEAGKAFF. The CDR3 DNA reads TGTGCCAGCAGCTTAGAGGCAGGGAAAGCTTTCTTT.

V gene TRBV5-4 combines with J gene TRBJ2-5; no clear D gene. V gave up 1 base and J gave up 4 bases, with 11 bases separating them. The germline V gene encodes CDR1 SGHNT and CDR2 YYREEE (reference sequence). The CDR3 extends over 14 amino acids. In nucleotides, the CDR3 is TGTGCCAGCAGCTTGCGGCCAGAGCGAGAGACCCAGTACTTC. Translated: CASSLRPERETQYF.

The chain combines TRBV7-9 with TRBJ2-7, with TRBD1 identical over 8 bases. Germline V CDR1 and CDR2: SEHNR, FQNEAQ (reference sequence). Trimming cost V 5 bases and J 0 bases; bases outside gene matches: 6. There are 15 residues in the CDR3. CDR3 sequence (DNA): TGTGCCAGCAGCGGACAGGGCCCCGTCTCCTACGAGCAGTACTTC. It yields the protein CASSGQGPVSYEQYF.

This clone turned up a few times. This chain uses TRBV29-1 with TRBJ1-6, with 7 bases matching TRBD1. The ends lost 6 bases at V and 7 bases at J; junction bases unmatched: 6. There are 13 residues in the CDR3. Germline CDR1 SQVTM, CDR2 ANQGSEA. The CDR3 DNA follows: TGCAGCGTCCGGGACAGTAGGAATTCACCCCTCCACTTT. Translating it yields CSVRDSRNSPLHF.

The J gene is TRBJ2-5, the V gene TRBV7-3, with TRBD2 identical over 9 bases. After removal of 5 bases from V and 4 bases from J, the junction contained 11 bases not matched to a gene. This CDR3 spans 16 amino acids. Germline CDR1 is SGHTA and CDR2 is FQGTGA. The CDR3 sequence: CASSLGASGNSETQYF. DNA of the CDR3: TGTGCCAGCAGCCTGGGGGCTAGCGGGAATTCAGAGACCCAGTACTTC.

The chain carries TRBV4-2 and TRBJ2-3, with D possibly TRBD1 on 6 matching bases. V was shortened by 1 base and J by 6 bases, with 17 bases between the two germline ends. CDR3 length: 16 residues. The germline CDR1 and CDR2 sequences are LGHNA and YNFKEQ. The CDR3 here is CASSQVMAGARDTQYF. CDR3 sequence (DNA): TGTGCCAGCAGCCAAGTGATGGCAGGGGCTAGGGATACGCAGTATTTT.

For this clone: An end of the junction does not agree with germline; a read error may underlie this. This rearrangement joins TRBV2 to TRBJ2-5; D may be TRBD1 (5 bases). CDR1 is SNHLY, CDR2 FYNNEI, per germline. The CDR3 covers 13 residues. CDR3 in amino acids: CASGERQKETQYF. CDR3 nucleotides: TGTGCCAGCGGTGAAAGACAGAAAGAGACCCAGTACTTC.

This chain connects TRBV5-1 to TRBJ2-1, with D perhaps TRBD1 (6 bases). Germline V gives CDR1 SGHRS, CDR2 YFSETQ. V lost 9 bases to trimming and J lost 6 bases, with 13 bases between them. CDR3 length: 12 residues. The CDR3 loop is CATTRDTNEQFF. The CDR3 region has the DNA TGCGCCACTACACGGGACACCAATGAGCAGTTCTTC. The full variable domain, with the rest looked up from reference TRBV5-1 and TRBJ2-1, is KAGVTQTPRYLIKTRGQQVTLSCSPISGHRSVSWYQQTPGQGLQFLFEYFSETQRNKGNFPGRFSGRQFSNSRSEMNVSTLELGDSALYLCATTRDTNEQFFGPGTRLTVL.

The chain is built from TRBV5-1 and TRBJ2-2; 9 bases fit TRBD1. The CDR3 consists of 17 residues. V lost 5 bases, J lost 4 bases, and 12 bases stayed unmatched. In germline, CDR1 is SGHRS, CDR2 YFSETQ. CDR3 protein: CASSRIGQGSSTGELFF. CDR3 nucleotides: TGCGCCAGCAGTCGTATCGGACAGGGGTCGAGCACCGGGGAGCTGTTTTTT.

This clone was seen only once. The V gene is TRBV2, the J gene TRBJ2-7; D uncertain. The germline CDR1 and CDR2 sequences are SNHLY and FYNNEI. This CDR3 region has 13 residues. The germline V and J ends were trimmed by 1 base and 2 bases, with 6 bases remaining between them. The CDR3 DNA reads TGTGCCAGCAGTGAAGAGAGAACCTACGAGCAGTACTTC. Encoded protein: CASSEERTYEQYF.